Included here is one T cell receptor (beta chain) sequence, with context. The antigen remains undetermined. Scientists recovered RNA and DNA together from around 20-30 mg of unsorted bulk tissue. The researchers produced TCR beta cDNA from around 0.5 ug total RNA with a constant-region primer. Slightly modified ARM-PCR, run as three nested multiplex PCR rounds, produced the TCR beta libraries. In the first two PCR rounds, TRBV1-TRBV30 forward primers were paired with a C-beta reverse primer, and each round lasted approximately 9 cycles. TCRdb reanalysed the multiplex PCR reads using MiXCR and keeps one entry per CDR3 protein. The table has around 100,000 distinct CDR3 sequences, around two thirds seen once. V gave up 1 base and J gave up 13 bases, with 25 bases separating them. Germline V gives CDR1 MNHEY, CDR2 SVGAGI. This CDR3 has 16 residues. The data were obtained in a study of tumor-infiltrating lymphocytes in primary liver carcinoma. Broader study findings: It was tumor-adjacent and tumor-blood pairs that overlapped less than tumor region pairs did.

The receptor was derived from a woman aged 60-75 years with primary liver carcinoma and hepatitis B virus infection. Sequencing was performed on liver tumor tissue from sampling region 2. Subset defined: tumor region T2, inferior pole. The chain uses TRBV6-5 and TRBJ2-5; D uncertain. CDR3 loop: CASSYLGGPTQEIRYF. CDR3 DNA: TGTGCCAGCAGTTACTTAGGCGGACCTACTCAAGAGATCCGGTACTTC.